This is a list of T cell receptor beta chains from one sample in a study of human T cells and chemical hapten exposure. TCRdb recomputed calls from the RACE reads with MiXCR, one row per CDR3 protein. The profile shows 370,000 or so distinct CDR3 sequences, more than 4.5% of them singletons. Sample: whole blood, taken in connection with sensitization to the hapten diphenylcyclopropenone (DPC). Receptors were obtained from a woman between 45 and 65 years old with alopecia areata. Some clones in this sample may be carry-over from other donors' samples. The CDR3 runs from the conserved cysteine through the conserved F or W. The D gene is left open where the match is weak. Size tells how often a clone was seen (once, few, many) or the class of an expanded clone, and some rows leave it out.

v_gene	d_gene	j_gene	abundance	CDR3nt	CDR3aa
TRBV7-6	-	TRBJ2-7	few	TGTGCCAGCAGCTCCCGGGACTTAACTACCTACGAGCAGTACTTC	CASSSRDLTTYEQYF
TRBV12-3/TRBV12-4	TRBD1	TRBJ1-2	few	TGTGCCAGCAGTTTCCGGGACAGGGGGTCGAGTGGCTACACCTTC	CASSFRDRGSSGYTF
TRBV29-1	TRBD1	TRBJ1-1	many	TGCAGCGTTCCCGGGACAGGGGGCTTGACTGAAGCTTTCTTT	CSVPGTGGLTEAFF
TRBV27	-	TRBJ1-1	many	TGTGCCAGCAGATCAGGTGCAACGGCTTTCTTT	CASRSGATAFF
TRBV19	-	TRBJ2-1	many	TGTGCCAGTAGTCCAGGGGCCGGGACCTACAATGAGCAGTTCTTC	CASSPGAGTYNEQFF
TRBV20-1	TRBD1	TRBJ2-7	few	TGCAGTGTGTCAGGGGGCTACGAGCAGTACTTC	CSVSGGYEQYF
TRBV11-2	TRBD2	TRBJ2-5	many	TGTGCCAGCAGCCGAGGGACTAGCGGGAGGGCCTCAGAGACCCAGTACTTC	CASSRGTSGRASETQYF
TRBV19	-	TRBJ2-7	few	TGTGCCAGCAGTACCGGGACACGGGGCGTCTACGAGCAGTACTTC	CASSTGTRGVYEQYF
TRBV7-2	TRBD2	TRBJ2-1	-	TGTGCCAGCAGCTTACTAGCGGGGGGGCGGGAGAATGAGCAGTTCTTC	CASSLLAGGRENEQFF
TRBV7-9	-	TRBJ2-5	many	TGTGCCAGCAGCTTAGCAGGCGGGTTCGAGACCCAGTACTTC	CASSLAGGFETQYF
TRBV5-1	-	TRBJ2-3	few	TGCGCCAGCCGGCCGATCGGGGTCAGCACAGATACGCAGTATTTT	CASRPIGVSTDTQYF
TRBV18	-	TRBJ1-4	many	TGTGCCAGCTCACCCAGACAGAATAATGAAAAACTGTTTTTT	CASSPRQNNEKLFF
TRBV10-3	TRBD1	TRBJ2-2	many	TGTGCCATCAGTGGGGGACAGGCGAACACCGGGGAGCTGTTTTTT	CAISGGQANTGELFF
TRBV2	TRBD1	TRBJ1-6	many	TGTGCCAGCAGTGAATTCAGGGGGCAAAGTTCACCCCTCCACTTT	CASSEFRGQSSPLHF
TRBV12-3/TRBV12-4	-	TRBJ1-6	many	TGTGCCAGCAGTCCATCGGTGAATTCACCCCTCCACTTT	CASSPSVNSPLHF
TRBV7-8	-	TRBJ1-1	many	TGTGCCAGCAGCCCGTTGTCGTGGGGGGCAGAGACTGAAGCTTTCTTT	CASSPLSWGAETEAFF
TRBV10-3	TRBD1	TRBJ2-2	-	TGTGCCATCAGTGAGTCTGGGGCAGGGGGCAACACCGGGGAGCTGTTTTTT	CAISESGAGGNTGELFF
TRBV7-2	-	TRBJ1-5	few	TGTGCCAGCAGCTTACAGGGATTCAGCAATCAGCCCCAGCATTTT	CASSLQGFSNQPQHF
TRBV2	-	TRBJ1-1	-	TGTGCCAGCAGTGAAGTGAGGGCTTTCTTT	CASSEVRAFF
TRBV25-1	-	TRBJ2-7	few	TGTGCCAGCAGTACCTACAGGGTTGGAGAGCAGTACTTC	CASSTYRVGEQYF
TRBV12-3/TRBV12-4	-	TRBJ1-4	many	TGTGCCAGCAGGGCAGAGAATGAAAAACTGTTTTTT	CASRAENEKLFF
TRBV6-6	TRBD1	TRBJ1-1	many	TGTGCCAGCACCCACGGAGGGGGCGGGGGCACTGAAGCTTTCTTT	CASTHGGGGGTEAFF
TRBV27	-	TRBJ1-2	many	TGTGCCAGCAAGGGTGTGGGAGGGCAAAACTATGGCTACACCTTC	CASKGVGGQNYGYTF
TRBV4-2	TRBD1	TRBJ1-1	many	TGTGCCAGCAGCCCGCGACAGGGGCCCGACACTGAAGCTTTCTTT	CASSPRQGPDTEAFF
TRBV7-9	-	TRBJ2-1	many	TGTGCCAGCAGCTCCCCAGAGGGGATCTACAATGAGCAGTTCTTC	CASSSPEGIYNEQFF
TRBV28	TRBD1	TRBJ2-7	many	TGTGCCAGCAGTTTAAGGGACAGGGGATACGAGCAGTACTTC	CASSLRDRGYEQYF
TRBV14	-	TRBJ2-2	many	TGTGCCAGCAGCCAAGTCGGTGATACCGGGGAGCTGTTTTTT	CASSQVGDTGELFF
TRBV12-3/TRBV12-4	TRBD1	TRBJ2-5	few	TGTGCCAGCAGCAACACAGGGGGCACCCAAGAGACCCAGTACTTC	CASSNTGGTQETQYF
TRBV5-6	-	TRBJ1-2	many	TGTGCCAGCAGCCAGGACAGTAAGAACTACACCTTC	CASSQDSKNYTF
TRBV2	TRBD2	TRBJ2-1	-	TGTGCCAGCAGTACCAACCCGCTAGCGGGGGGTCGGGATGAGCAGTTCTTC	CASSTNPLAGGRDEQFF
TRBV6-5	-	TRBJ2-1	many	TGTGCCAGCAGTATGCTGACGGCTTACAATGAGCAGTTCTTC	CASSMLTAYNEQFF
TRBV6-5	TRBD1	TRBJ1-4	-	TGTGCCAGCAGTTTAGGGACAGATGAAAAACTGTTTTTT	CASSLGTDEKLFF